One sample yielded the 3 T cell receptor beta chains listed below, sequenced in a study of blood T cell repertoires in COVID-19. The data were produced by immunoSEQ multiplex PCR, yet TCRdb's version contains in-frame clones alone and is incomplete. Of 180,000 or so clones in the sample, about 86% were seen once. The specimen was peripheral blood. These TCRs come from a man aged 55 to 69 with acute or convalescent COVID-19.

Remarks on this clone: This sample also contains other DNA sequences that code for the same CDR3. V and J are TRBV4-1 and TRBJ2-7; 10 bases fit TRBD1. J lost 3 bases, V lost 4 bases, and 3 bases had no gene match. CDR1 and CDR2 (germline): MGHRA, YSYEKL. The CDR3 runs to 14 residues. The CDR3 region is CASSLGQGSYEQYF. The CDR3 DNA reads as TGCGCCAGCAGCCTGGGACAGGGGAGCTACGAGCAGTACTTC.

This chain connects TRBV2 to TRBJ2-1; no clear D. Germline V gene data show CDR1 as SNHLY and CDR2 as FYNNEI. The CDR3 runs to 15 residues. V was cut by 4 bases and J by 2 bases, with 12 bases left in between. CDR3 in amino acids: CASSVPVTAYNEQFF. The DNA for the CDR3 is TGTGCCAGCAGTGTTCCGGTTACGGCCTACAATGAGCAGTTCTTC.

The chain couples TRBV27 to TRBJ1-6; TRBD1 is a possible D gene (6 bases). Germline V gene lookup returns CDR1 MNHEY and CDR2 SMNVEV (reference sequence). V dropped 2 bases and J dropped 8 bases, with 10 bases sitting between them. The CDR3 loop spans 14 amino acids. CDR3 nucleotides: TGTGCCAGCAGTTTAGGGGGCGCGGATTCACCCCTCCACTTT. This codes for CASSLGGADSPLHF.